This TCR beta chain is from a study of blood T cell repertoires in COVID-19. Per germline, CDR1 LNHDA and CDR2 SQIVND (reference sequence). V was trimmed by 5 bases and J by 0 bases, leaving 11 bases between them. There are 15 residues in the CDR3. The method was immunoSEQ multiplex PCR; TCRdb's version includes in-frame clones alone and lacks a portion of them. The data show around 70,000 clones, with approximately 83% seen just once and 9% to 15% held by the top ten. Input material: peripheral blood. This receptor was obtained from a human donor in a cohort sampled during active COVID-19. The chain employs TRBV19 and TRBJ1-5; D not resolved. CDR3 sequence (DNA): TGTGCCAGTAGTCTCGCAGGTAGTAGCAATCAGCCCCAGCATTTT. Its translation is CASSLAGSSNQPQHF.